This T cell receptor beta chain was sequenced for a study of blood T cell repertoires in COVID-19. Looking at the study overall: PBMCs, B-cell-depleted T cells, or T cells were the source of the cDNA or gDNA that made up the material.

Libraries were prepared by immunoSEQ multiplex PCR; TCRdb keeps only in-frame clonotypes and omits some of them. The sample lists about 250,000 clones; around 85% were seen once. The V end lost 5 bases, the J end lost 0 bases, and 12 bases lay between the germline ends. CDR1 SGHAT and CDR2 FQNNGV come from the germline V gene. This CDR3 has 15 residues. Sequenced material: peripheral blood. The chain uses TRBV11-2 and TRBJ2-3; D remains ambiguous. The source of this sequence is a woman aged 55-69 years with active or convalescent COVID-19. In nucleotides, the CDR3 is TGTGCCAGCAGCAAGAGAATACTTAGCACAGATACGCAGTATTTT. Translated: CASSKRILSTDTQYF.